A selection of T cell receptor beta chains follows, all from one sample in a study of blood T cell repertoires in COVID-19. Measured with immunoSEQ multiplex PCR; TCRdb has only the in-frame clones, and not every one. The sample shows some 150,000 clones, 80% to 90% of them seen only once. The sequenced material came from peripheral blood. The receptors come from a woman between 35 and 50 years old with acute or convalescent COVID-19. Each CDR3 is given with its conserved first and last residue. D genes are given only for firm matches. Some rows have no size entry. The others give once, few or many, or a class for an expanded clone.

TRBJ1-2,NA,TRBV27,TRBD1,CASSIHPRDSYGYTF,TGTGCCAGCAGTATTCACCCCCGGGACAGCTACGGCTACACCTTC
TRBJ2-1,NA,TRBV28,NA,CASSPEWGGRDEQFF,TGTGCCAGCAGTCCGGAATGGGGGGGCCGGGATGAGCAGTTCTTC
TRBJ1-6,NA,TRBV13,NA,CASSPQGPSSYNSPLHF,TGTGCCAGCAGCCCGCAGGGGCCGAGCTCCTATAATTCACCCCTCCACTTT
TRBJ2-1,NA,TRBV7-3,NA,CASSETREHGNEQFF,TGTGCCAGCAGCGAAACTAGGGAGCACGGCAATGAGCAGTTCTTC
TRBJ2-1,NA,TRBV7-2,TRBD1,CASSLAGQGAVYEQFF,TGTGCCAGCAGCTTAGCGGGACAGGGGGCGGTCTATGAGCAGTTCTTC
TRBJ2-1,NA,TRBV28,NA,CASSHRVVNEQFF,TGTGCCAGCAGCCATCGCGTCGTGAATGAGCAGTTCTTC
TRBJ1-5,NA,TRBV6-6,TRBD1,CASSYETGGAFQPQHF,TGTGCCAGCAGTTATGAGACAGGGGGCGCTTTTCAGCCCCAGCATTTT
TRBJ1-2,NA,TRBV21-1,NA,CASGLRGGVGTNYGYTF,TGTGCCAGCGGATTAAGGGGGGGAGTCGGAACTAACTATGGCTACACCTTC
TRBJ1-5,NA,TRBV5-1,NA,CASSLADSLNQPQHF,TGCGCCAGCAGCTTGGCGGACAGCCTCAATCAGCCCCAGCATTTT
TRBJ1-2,NA,TRBV19,NA,CASSTRQTINYGYTF,TGTGCCAGTAGTACAAGACAGACCATTAACTATGGCTACACCTTC
TRBJ2-3,NA,TRBV10-3,TRBD2,CAISETSGGRTDTQYF,TGTGCCATCAGTGAAACTAGCGGGGGACGGACAGATACGCAGTATTTT
TRBJ2-5,NA,TRBV24-1,NA,CATSDFGQGQETQYF,TGTGCCACCAGTGATTTTGGGCAGGGGCAAGAGACCCAGTACTTC
TRBJ2-4,NA,TRBV10-2,NA,CASSWHLTDKNIQYF,TGCGCCAGCAGTTGGCACCTGACAGACAAAAACATTCAGTACTTC
TRBJ1-6,once,TRBV27,TRBD1,CASSLSAPTGGSSPLHF,TGTGCCAGCAGTTTATCCGCCCCGACAGGGGGCAGTTCACCCCTCCACTTT
TRBJ1-4,NA,TRBV7-2,NA,CASSLGVRQANEKLFF,TGTGCCAGCAGCTTAGGGGTCAGACAGGCTAATGAAAAACTGTTTTTT
TRBJ1-6,once,TRBV2,NA,CASTLPPVPNSPLHF,TGTGCCAGCACCCTTCCCCCGGTCCCAAATTCACCCCTCCACTTT
TRBJ1-1,NA,TRBV19,NA,CASSVDRQKLMNTEAFF,TGTGCCAGTAGTGTCGACAGACAAAAACTCATGAACACTGAAGCTTTCTTT
TRBJ2-1,NA,TRBV10-1,TRBD2,CASSRSGGEDEQFF,TGCGCCAGCAGCCGGAGCGGGGGGGAAGATGAGCAGTTCTTC
TRBJ2-3,NA,TRBV29-1,TRBD2,CSVLGRLAGGSVQGTDTQYF,TGCAGCGTTTTGGGTCGACTAGCGGGGGGGTCCGTCCAAGGCACAGATACGCAGTATTTT
TRBJ2-5,NA,TRBV19,NA,CASSNGLGQYF,TGTGCCAGTAGTAACGGACTCGGCCAGTACTTC
TRBJ2-1,NA,TRBV27,TRBD2,CASMKRGGAYNEQFF,TGTGCCAGCATGAAACGGGGGGGGGCCTACAATGAGCAGTTCTTC
TRBJ2-1,few,TRBV5-4,TRBD2,CASSTLLAGDYNEQFF,TGTGCCAGCAGCACACTACTAGCGGGGGATTACAATGAGCAGTTCTTC
TRBJ1-5,NA,TRBV28,NA,CASSPTSWGEYSNQPQHF,TGTGCCAGCAGTCCCACCTCGTGGGGGGAATATAGCAATCAGCCCCAGCATTTT
TRBJ1-1,NA,TRBV14,TRBD1,CASSQIPGTGGNTEAFF,TGTGCCAGCAGCCAAATCCCGGGGACAGGGGGGAACACTGAAGCTTTCTTT
TRBJ2-7,NA,TRBV30,NA,CASQGAGKPYEQYF,TGTGCCTCCCAAGGGGCAGGGAAACCCTACGAGCAGTACTTC
TRBJ2-2,NA,TRBV7-6,NA,CASSLASFGTGELFF,TGTGCCAGCAGCTTAGCGAGTTTCGGCACCGGGGAGCTGTTTTTT
TRBJ2-7,NA,TRBV15,NA,CATSRDRVYEQYF,TGTGCCACCAGCAGAGACAGGGTCTACGAGCAGTACTTC
TRBJ2-2,once,TRBV5-4,NA,CASSLAGSGVRELFF,TGTGCCAGCAGCTTGGCCGGTTCAGGCGTTCGGGAGCTGTTTTTT
TRBJ2-3,NA,TRBV19,NA,CASSITQGDTQYF,TGTGCCAGTAGTATAACCCAGGGGGATACGCAGTATTTT
TRBJ1-1,once,TRBV9,TRBD1,CASSVGDRLNTEAFF,TGTGCCAGCAGCGTAGGGGACAGATTAAACACTGAAGCTTTCTTT
TRBJ2-3,once,TRBV3-1/TRBV3-2,TRBD2,CASSGGTSSTDTQYF,TGTGCCAGCAGCGGTGGGACTAGCAGCACAGATACGCAGTATTTT
TRBJ2-1,NA,TRBV5-6,NA,CASSPLGGEAYNEQFF,TGTGCCAGCAGCCCCTTAGGTGGGGAGGCTTACAATGAGCAGTTCTTC
TRBJ2-2,NA,TRBV16,TRBD2,CASSQQNGTSLNGELFF,TGTGCCAGCAGCCAACAGAACGGGACTAGCTTAAACGGGGAGCTGTTTTTT
TRBJ2-3,once,TRBV11-2,TRBD2,CASSRTAGGRNTDTQYF,TGTGCCAGCAGCCGAACGGCCGGCGGGAGGAACACAGATACGCAGTATTTT
TRBJ2-1,once,TRBV3-1/TRBV3-2,TRBD2,CASSFPTQGERGSSYNEQFF,TGTGCCAGCAGCTTCCCCACCCAAGGCGAGCGGGGGAGCTCCTACAATGAGCAGTTCTTC
TRBJ2-2,NA,TRBV24-1,TRBD1,CATSDPGQVSLLPTGELFF,TGTGCCACCAGTGACCCGGGACAGGTATCTCTTTTGCCCACCGGGGAGCTGTTTTTT
TRBJ2-1,NA,TRBV19,TRBD2,CASRTIGLAGDNEQFF,TGTGCCAGTAGGACTATCGGACTAGCGGGGGACAATGAGCAGTTCTTC
TRBJ2-1,NA,TRBV9,NA,CASSPSIAWGRYNEQFF,TGTGCCAGCAGCCCTTCAATCGCCTGGGGGAGGTACAATGAGCAGTTCTTC
TRBJ1-1,once,TRBV28,NA,CASSFTSQNTEAFF,TGTGCCAGCAGTTTCACATCTCAGAACACTGAAGCTTTCTTT
TRBJ2-4,NA,TRBV7-2,TRBD1,CASSLEGQPNIQYF,TGTGCCAGCAGCTTAGAGGGACAGCCAAACATTCAGTACTTC
TRBJ2-7,NA,TRBV6-5,TRBD1,CASRLHRGRLYEQYF,TGTGCCAGCAGGCTACACAGGGGCCGCCTGTACGAGCAGTACTTC
TRBJ1-1,NA,TRBV7-9,NA,CASSLGGPVRTEAFF,TGTGCCAGCAGCTTAGGGGGCCCGGTTCGCACTGAAGCTTTCTTT
TRBJ1-2,NA,TRBV28,TRBD1,CASSTGGKGYGYTF,TGTGCCAGCAGTACAGGGGGTAAGGGGTATGGCTACACCTTC
TRBJ2-1,NA,TRBV29-1,NA,CSVQVKYNEQFF,TGCAGCGTCCAGGTCAAATACAATGAGCAGTTCTTC
TRBJ1-5,NA,TRBV19,TRBD1,CASSTDRAYNQPQHF,TGTGCCAGTAGTACCGACAGGGCCTACAATCAGCCCCAGCATTTT
TRBJ2-7,NA,TRBV19,TRBD1,CAGVLQGATHEQYF,TGTGCCGGGGTTTTACAGGGGGCGACCCACGAGCAGTACTTC
TRBJ1-5,once,TRBV24-1,NA,CATSGVNSNQPQHF,TGTGCCACCAGTGGAGTAAATAGCAATCAGCCCCAGCATTTT
TRBJ2-1,NA,TRBV6-5,NA,CASSYSIPSSYNEQFF,TGTGCCAGCAGTTACTCGATCCCGAGCTCCTACAATGAGCAGTTCTTC
TRBJ1-1,NA,TRBV29-1,NA,CSAEGSQNTEAFF,TGCAGCGCTGAGGGCTCACAGAACACTGAAGCTTTCTTT
TRBJ2-7,NA,TRBV6-2/TRBV6-3,NA,CASSSFADSTYEQYF,TGTGCCAGCAGTTCCTTTGCGGACAGTACCTACGAGCAGTACTTC
TRBJ2-2,NA,TRBV6-6,TRBD2,CASSRNLDPAGGRHGELFF,TGTGCCAGCAGCCGAAACTTGGACCCCGCGGGGGGGCGGCACGGGGAGCTGTTTTTT